Shown below are 22 T cell receptor beta chains from a single sample sequenced in a study of blood T cell repertoires in COVID-19. Only in-frame clones appear in the TCRdb table, and some are missing; sequencing was by immunoSEQ multiplex PCR. The sample carries about 200,000 clones, roughly 89% recorded once. The sequencing input was PBMCs or T cells enriched from blood (not recorded which). Source of these receptors: a woman in her 30s with acute COVID-19.

The chain is built from TRBV5-1 and TRBJ2-7; 13 bases map to TRBD2. V lost 3 bases, J lost 5 bases, and 2 bases stayed unmatched. The CDR3 is made up of 14 amino acids. Germline V gives CDR1 SGHRS, CDR2 YFSETQ. CDR3 sequence (DNA): TGCGCCAGCAGCTCAGGACTAGCGGGGGACGAGCAGTACTTC. This gives the protein CASSSGLAGDEQYF.

The rearrangement links TRBV10-3 to TRBJ1-6, with 7 bases matching TRBD1. Germline V gene data show CDR1 as ENHRY and CDR2 as SYGVKD. V was pared by 3 bases and J by 8 bases, with 7 bases of the junction left unmatched. The CDR3 extends over 15 amino acids. For the CDR3, the DNA is TGTGCCATCAGTGACTCCGGGACAGTCGATTCACCCCTCCACTTT. It is translated as CAISDSGTVDSPLHF.

The chain joins TRBV28 to TRBJ1-3; D ambiguous. Germline CDR1 MDHEN, CDR2 SYDVKM. The germline V and J ends were trimmed by 5 bases and 0 bases, with 17 bases remaining between them. The CDR3 runs to 17 residues. As DNA, the CDR3 is TGTGCCAGCAGTGAGAGAGGCCTCCGTTTCTCTGGAAACACCATATATTTT. It translates to CASSERGLRFSGNTIYF.

The V and J genes are TRBV5-1 and TRBJ2-7; 8 bases match TRBD2. CDR3 length: 17 amino acids. Trimming cost V 0 bases and J 7 bases; bases outside gene matches: 15. CDR1 is SGHRS and CDR2 is YFSETQ in the germline V gene. The chain's CDR3 is CASSLGGSKRGHGEQYF. CDR3 in DNA: TGCGCCAGCAGCTTGGGTGGTTCTAAGCGGGGGCATGGAGAGCAGTACTTC.

This clone has a single count. This sequence joins TRBV5-1 and TRBJ2-7; 12 bases align to TRBD2. Germline V lookup: CDR1 SGHRS, CDR2 YFSETQ. V trimming: 2 bases; J trimming: 4 bases; junction bases outside the gene matches: 1. The CDR3 is made up of 14 amino acids. CDR3 residues: CASSLTSGGYEQYF. For the CDR3, the DNA is TGCGCCAGCAGCTTAACTAGCGGGGGGTACGAGCAGTACTTC.

The CDR3 loop reads CASNSGQGNYGYTF. In DNA, the CDR3 is TGTGCCAGCAATTCGGGTCAGGGGAACTATGGCTACACCTTC. The gene calls are TRBV28 and TRBJ1-2; TRBD1 is a possible D gene (6 bases). CDR3 length: 14 residues. Germline loops: CDR1 MDHEN, CDR2 SYDVKM. Deletions cut 7 bases from V and 2 bases from J, with 14 bases between.

The count of this clone is one. The gene calls are TRBV9 and TRBJ1-6; TRBD1 matches 7 bases. V lost 4 bases and J lost 11; bases outside the gene matches: 9. Germline V lookup: CDR1 SGDLS, CDR2 YYNGEE. CDR3 length equals 14 residues. CDR3 loop: CASSPLVQGAPLHF. CDR3 nucleotides: TGTGCCAGCAGCCCCCTCGTTCAGGGGGCACCCCTCCACTTT.

This clone was detected only a few times. The chain recombines TRBV5-4 with TRBJ1-4; 8 bases match TRBD1. Germline CDR1 and CDR2: SGHNT and YYREEE (reference sequence). The CDR3 runs to 17 residues. The V and J ends lost 6 bases and 7 bases, in that order; junction bases with no gene match: 17. The DNA for the CDR3 is TGTGCCAGCAAACCCGGGACAGGAAAAATGTCGAGTGAAAAACTGTTTTTT. It translates to CASKPGTGKMSSEKLFF.

The chain employs TRBV3-1 (or the pseudogene TRBV3-2) and TRBJ1-1; 7 bases map to TRBD1. The V and J ends lost 2 bases and 2 bases, in that order; junction bases with no gene match: 14. The CDR3 is 18 residues long. The germline gives CDR1 LGHDT, CDR2 YNNKEL (reference sequence). The CDR3 DNA reads as TGTGCCAGCAGCCAACTCCCCAAGACAGGGCGGACCAACACTGAAGCTTTCTTT. Protein product: CASSQLPKTGRTNTEAFF.

The rearrangement links TRBV6-5 to TRBJ1-5, with D possibly TRBD1 on 6 matching bases. CDR1 and CDR2 from the germline V gene are MNHEY and SVGAGI. Deletions cut 0 bases from V and 6 bases from J, with 9 bases between. The CDR3 spans 14 residues. CDR3 loop: CASSYSTGLQPQHF. The CDR3, as DNA: TGTGCCAGCAGTTACTCCACAGGGCTTCAGCCCCAGCATTTT.

V is TRBV27 and J is TRBJ1-2; TRBD1 might be the D (6 bases). This CDR3 region has 14 residues. The germline V gene encodes CDR1 MNHEY and CDR2 SMNVEV (reference sequence). V lost 3 bases and J lost 0, with 8 bases in between. CDR3 amino acids: CASSFGGPNYGYTF. The CDR3 coding sequence is TGTGCCAGCAGTTTTGGGGGCCCTAACTATGGCTACACCTTC.

This chain connects TRBV19 to TRBJ1-3; the D is unclear. Germline-derived CDR1 and CDR2 are LNHDA and SQIVND (reference sequence). V shed 7 bases and J shed 0 bases, with 16 bases lying between them. The CDR3 is 16 residues long. The CDR3 here is CASKATNLFSGNTIYF. The CDR3 region has the DNA TGTGCCAGTAAGGCGACAAACCTATTCTCTGGAAACACCATATATTTT.

The V gene is TRBV3-1 (or the pseudogene TRBV3-2), the J gene TRBJ1-6, with TRBD1 matching over 11 bases. The CDR3 totals 15 residues. Per the germline V gene, CDR1 is LGHDT and CDR2 is YNNKEL (reference sequence). The V segment lost 6 bases and the J segment 7 bases; nucleotides outside the gene matches: 5. The CDR3 is CASSGRTGGNSPLHF. The DNA for the CDR3 is TGTGCCAGCAGTGGTCGGACAGGGGGCAATTCACCCCTCCACTTT.

The chain uses TRBV7-8 and TRBJ2-7; the D gene is possibly TRBD2 (5 bases). V lost 5 bases and J lost 1, with 12 bases in between. The CDR3 totals 14 residues. Germline assignment: CDR1 SGHVS and CDR2 FQNEAQ. The CDR3 sequence is CASSRRGASYEQYF. For the CDR3, the DNA is TGTGCCAGCAGCCGCCGGGGAGCATCCTACGAGCAGTACTTC.

The chain has TRBV11-2 and TRBJ2-1; 10 nucleotides agree with TRBD2. CDR1 SGHAT and CDR2 FQNNGV come from the germline V gene. There are 15 residues in the CDR3. V was clipped by 4 bases and J by 10 bases; unmatched bases: 10. CDR3 in amino acids: CASSSGTSVIREQFF. CDR3 in DNA: TGTGCCAGCAGCTCCGGGACTAGCGTGATCAGGGAGCAGTTCTTC.

This clone appeared a single time. This sequence joins TRBV28 and TRBJ1-3; TRBD1 agrees at 7 bases. J was trimmed by 0 bases and V by 2 bases; bases with no gene match: 7. The CDR3 consists of 17 residues. Per germline, CDR1 MDHEN and CDR2 SYDVKM. The CDR3 loop is CASSLGGTVYSGNTIYF. The CDR3 DNA reads as TGTGCCAGCAGTTTAGGCGGGACAGTTTACTCTGGAAACACCATATATTTT.

The genes are TRBV25-1 and TRBJ1-1, with no clear D. Trimming stripped 3 bases from V and 4 bases from J, with 12 bases between. This CDR3 is built from 14 residues. CDR1 MGHDK and CDR2 SYGVNS come from the germline V gene. CDR3 loop: CASSDNPRGTEAFF. The CDR3 nucleotides are TGTGCCAGCAGTGATAACCCCCGGGGCACTGAAGCTTTCTTT.

The chain joins TRBV19 to TRBJ1-1, with a tentative D call TRBD1 (6 bases). Germline CDR1 LNHDA, CDR2 SQIVND (reference sequence). The CDR3 runs to 13 residues. V was cut by 8 bases and J by 0 bases, with 10 bases left in between. Written as DNA, the CDR3 is TGTGCCAGTGGGGACATCATGAACACTGAAGCTTTCTTT. Protein: CASGDIMNTEAFF.

The V and J genes are TRBV4-3 and TRBJ2-2; 12 bases are a match to TRBD2. V was clipped by 0 bases and J by 4 bases; unmatched bases: 6. From germline, CDR1 is LGHNA and CDR2 YSLEER. CDR3 length: 18 amino acids. CDR3 amino acids: CASSQDGLAGTLTGELFF. CDR3 in DNA: TGCGCCAGCAGCCAAGATGGACTAGCGGGGACCCTCACCGGGGAGCTGTTTTTT.

The chain has TRBV7-9 and TRBJ2-2; a weak D match, TRBD2 (6 bases). V was pared by 7 bases and J by 7 bases, with 16 bases between. Germline V gene data show CDR1 as SEHNR and CDR2 as FQNEAQ (reference sequence). The CDR3 consists of 14 residues. CDR3: CASNLAGGSGELFF. CDR3 DNA sequence: TGTGCCAGCAACCTCGCCGGGGGTAGCGGGGAGCTGTTTTTT.

This clone was detected only once. The chain uses TRBV19 and TRBJ1-2; D unresolved. The CDR3 is made up of 13 amino acids. V was clipped by 4 bases and J by 4 bases, with 10 bases between them. Germline V gene data show CDR1 as LNHDA and CDR2 as SQIVND (reference sequence). The chain's CDR3 is CASSTGKGYGYTF. As DNA, the CDR3 is TGTGCCAGTAGTACCGGGAAAGGCTATGGCTACACCTTC.

The J gene is TRBJ1-2, the V gene TRBV5-6; the D gene is possibly TRBD1 (5 bases). The ends were cut back, 4 bases at V and 3 bases at J, with 13 bases in the middle. Germline V gives CDR1 SGHDT, CDR2 YYEEEE. The CDR3 has 14 amino acids. In DNA form, the CDR3 reads TGTGCCAGCAGCCCCGCCCAAGGGGACTATGGCTACACCTTC. Its protein is CASSPAQGDYGYTF.